The table lists the clone carrying this T cell receptor (beta chain) with a count of one. Its antigen is still unknown. Profiling relied on immunoSEQ multiplex PCR, and the TCRdb table lists in-frame clones only, not all of them. The sample records approximately 28,000 clones, around 96% being singletons. Blood CD4+ CD25-low CD127-high conventional T cells supplied the genomic DNA template. Trimming took off 7 bases at V and 4 bases at J, with 13 bases between the two ends. The CDR3 loop spans 13 amino acids. From germline, CDR1 is MNHNS and CDR2 SASEGT. This sample is part of a study of regulatory and conventional T cells in RAG deficiency. Findings and limits, study-wide: In Omenn syndrome, Treg and Tconv repertoires overlapped >85%. RAG-deficient patients showed markedly lower Shannon entropy and higher Simpson indices than control T-cell subsets.

The same data also contributed to another study, on regulatory T cells. That source notes: Amplification used 52 TRBV primers and 13 TRBJ primers.

This chain connects TRBV6-1 to TRBJ1-1, with D perhaps matching TRBD1 (5 bases). The receptor's source is a human donor in good health. The sequencing sample was made of CD25- CD4+ T cells sorted from blood. This CDR3 reads CASTRERGTEAFF. The CDR3 region has the DNA TGTGCCAGCACGCGGGAGAGGGGCACTGAAGCTTTCTTT.